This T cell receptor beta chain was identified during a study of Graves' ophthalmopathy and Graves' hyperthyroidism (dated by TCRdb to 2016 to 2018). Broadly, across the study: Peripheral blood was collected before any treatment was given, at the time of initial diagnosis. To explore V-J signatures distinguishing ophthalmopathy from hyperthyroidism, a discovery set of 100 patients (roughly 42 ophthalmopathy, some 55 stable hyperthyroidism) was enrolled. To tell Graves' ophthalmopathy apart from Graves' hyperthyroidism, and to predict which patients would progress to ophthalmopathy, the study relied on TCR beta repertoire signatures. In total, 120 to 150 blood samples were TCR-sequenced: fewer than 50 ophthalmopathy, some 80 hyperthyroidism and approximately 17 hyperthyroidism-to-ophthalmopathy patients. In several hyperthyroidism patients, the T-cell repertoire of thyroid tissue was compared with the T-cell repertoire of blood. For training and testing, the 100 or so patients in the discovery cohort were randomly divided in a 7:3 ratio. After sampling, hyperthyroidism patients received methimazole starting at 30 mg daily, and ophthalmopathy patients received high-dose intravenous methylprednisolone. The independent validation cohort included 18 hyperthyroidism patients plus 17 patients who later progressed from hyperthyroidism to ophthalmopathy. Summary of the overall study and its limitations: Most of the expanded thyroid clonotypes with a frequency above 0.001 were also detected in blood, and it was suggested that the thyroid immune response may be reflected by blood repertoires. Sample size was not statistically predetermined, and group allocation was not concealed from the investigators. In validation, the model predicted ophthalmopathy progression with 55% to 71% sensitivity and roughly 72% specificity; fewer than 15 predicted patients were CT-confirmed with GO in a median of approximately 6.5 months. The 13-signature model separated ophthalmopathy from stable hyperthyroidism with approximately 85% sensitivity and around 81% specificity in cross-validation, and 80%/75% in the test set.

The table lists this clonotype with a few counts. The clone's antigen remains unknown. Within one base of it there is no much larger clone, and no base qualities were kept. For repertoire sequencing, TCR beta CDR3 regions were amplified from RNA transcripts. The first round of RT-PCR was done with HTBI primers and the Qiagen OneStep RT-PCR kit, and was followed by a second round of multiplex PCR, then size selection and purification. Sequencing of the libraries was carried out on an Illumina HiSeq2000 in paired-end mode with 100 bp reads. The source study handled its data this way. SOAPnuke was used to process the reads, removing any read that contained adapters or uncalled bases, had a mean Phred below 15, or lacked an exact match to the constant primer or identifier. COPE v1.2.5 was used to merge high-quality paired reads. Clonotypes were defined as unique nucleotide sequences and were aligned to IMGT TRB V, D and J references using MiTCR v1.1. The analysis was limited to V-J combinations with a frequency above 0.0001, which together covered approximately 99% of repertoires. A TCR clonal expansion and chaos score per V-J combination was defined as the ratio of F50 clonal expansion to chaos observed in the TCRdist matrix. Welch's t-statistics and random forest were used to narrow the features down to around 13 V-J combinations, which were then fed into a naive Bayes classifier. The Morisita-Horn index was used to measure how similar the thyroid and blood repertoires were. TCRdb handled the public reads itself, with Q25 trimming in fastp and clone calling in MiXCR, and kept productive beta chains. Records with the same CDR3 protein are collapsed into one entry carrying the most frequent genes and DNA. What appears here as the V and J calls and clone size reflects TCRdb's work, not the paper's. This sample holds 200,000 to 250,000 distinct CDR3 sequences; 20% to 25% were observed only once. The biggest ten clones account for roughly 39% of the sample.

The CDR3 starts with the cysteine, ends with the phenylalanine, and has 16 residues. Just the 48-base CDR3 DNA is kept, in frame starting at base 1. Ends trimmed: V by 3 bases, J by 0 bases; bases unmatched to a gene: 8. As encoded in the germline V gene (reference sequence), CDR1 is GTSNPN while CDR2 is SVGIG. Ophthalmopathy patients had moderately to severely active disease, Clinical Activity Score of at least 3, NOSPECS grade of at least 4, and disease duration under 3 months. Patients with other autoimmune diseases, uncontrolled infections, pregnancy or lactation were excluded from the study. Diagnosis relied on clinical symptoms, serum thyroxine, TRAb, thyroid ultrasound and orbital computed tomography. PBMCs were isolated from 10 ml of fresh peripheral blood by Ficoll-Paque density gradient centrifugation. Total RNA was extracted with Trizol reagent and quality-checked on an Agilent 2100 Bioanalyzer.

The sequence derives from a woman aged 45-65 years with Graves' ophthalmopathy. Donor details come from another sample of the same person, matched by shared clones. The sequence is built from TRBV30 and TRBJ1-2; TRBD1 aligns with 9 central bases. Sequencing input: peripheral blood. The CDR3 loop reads CAWRTPGQGTNYGYTF. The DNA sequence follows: TGTGCCTGGAGGACTCCGGGACAGGGAACTAACTATGGCTACACCTTC.